This TCR beta chain was captured by sequencing in a study of CD8 T cells in ankylosing spondylitis. Points from the study as a whole: Before this, some motif variants had been reported in reactive arthritis synovial fluid and blood.

Trimming removed 5 bases at V and 4 bases at J, with 8 bases between. Per germline, CDR1 KGHDR and CDR2 SFDVKD. The CDR3 has 13 amino acids. The table lists this clonotype with a few counts. Its antigen is undetermined. TCRdb used MiXCR to reprocess the 5' RACE reads, holding one entry per CDR3 protein. The sample includes 150,000 or so distinct CDR3 sequences, roughly 34% of them seen just once. The material sequenced was synovial fluid, either unsorted or a sorted T cell fraction (not recorded which). The receptor was derived from a male donor with ankylosing spondylitis. This chain links TRBV24-1 with TRBJ1-5, with D perhaps TRBD1 (5 bases). CDR3 sequence reads: CATSAWGNQPQHF. The CDR3 nucleotides are TGTGCCACCAGTGCCTGGGGGAATCAGCCCCAGCATTTT.